Shown below are 8 T cell receptor beta chains from a single sample sequenced in a study of cytomegalovirus exposure and HLA in healthy donors. The PCR ran on 60 Vbeta and 13 Jbeta primers. Clones were sequenced by immunoSEQ multiplex PCR, and TCRdb holds only the in-frame ones, with some missing. The sample consists of some 180,000 clones, roughly 88% of them appearing once. Sequencing used PBMCs. All receptors come from a girl aged 2 to 10 in good health and CMV-seropositive.

CDR3 protein: CASSSPPGTPVQYF. For the CDR3, the DNA is TGTGCCAGCAGTTCACCCCCGGGTACACCTGTGCAGTACTTC. The chain uses TRBV6-1 and TRBJ2-7, with D unresolved. Trimming removed 5 bases at V and 9 bases at J, with 20 bases between. Germline values: CDR1 MNHNS, CDR2 SASEGT. The length of the CDR3 is 14 residues.

The chain combines TRBV6-1 with TRBJ1-2, with D perhaps TRBD1 (5 bases). The V and J ends lost 6 bases and 7 bases respectively, with 12 bases between them. This CDR3 region has 12 residues. Germline V gene data show CDR1 as MNHNS and CDR2 as SASEGT. The CDR3, as DNA: TGTGCCAGCAGGGACACGGGAGTTGGCTACACCTTC. This gives the protein CASRDTGVGYTF.

This rearrangement joins TRBV28 to TRBJ1-2; a weak D match, TRBD1 (6 bases). Germline V gene sequence: CDR1 MDHEN, CDR2 SYDVKM. The CDR3 is made up of 14 amino acids. Trimming stripped 5 bases from V and 2 bases from J, with 12 bases between. CDR3 coding DNA: TGTGCCAGCAGTCTCATAGGACAGAACTATGGCTACACCTTC. Its protein product is CASSLIGQNYGYTF.

V and J are TRBV5-1 and TRBJ1-4; TRBD1 agrees at 9 bases. The V gene's germline CDR1 is SGHRS and CDR2 YFSETQ. The trim removed 0 bases at V and 6 bases at J, leaving 6 bases unmatched. The CDR3 covers 16 residues. The CDR3 bases are TGCGCCAGCAGCTTGGGGACAGGGGTATTATATGAAAAACTGTTTTTT. Translation: CASSLGTGVLYEKLFF.

The CDR3 bases are TGCAGTGCTCCCTTTACAGGGGAAGCTTTCTTT. Protein: CSAPFTGEAFF. V and J are TRBV20-1 and TRBJ1-1, with D possibly matching TRBD1 (6 bases). The V end was cut by 5 bases, the J end by 8 bases, with 12 bases between. Germline V CDR1 and CDR2: DFQATT, SNEGSKA (reference sequence). This CDR3 comprises 11 residues.

This chain links TRBV27 with TRBJ2-1; 10 nucleotides agree with TRBD2. CDR1 MNHEY and CDR2 SMNVEV come from the germline V gene (reference sequence). V was clipped by 3 bases and J by 3 bases; unmatched bases: 2. The CDR3 length is 15 residues. This CDR3 reads CASSFEREGYNEQFF. CDR3 bases: TGTGCCAGCAGTTTCGAGCGGGAGGGCTACAATGAGCAGTTCTTC.

The rearrangement uses TRBV4-1 and TRBJ1-1; no reliable D call. CDR3 length equals 15 residues. Germline values: CDR1 MGHRA, CDR2 YSYEKL. Between the trimmed V and J ends, which lost 0 bases and 2 bases, there was a span of 10 bases. The CDR3 sequence: CASSQDHTTNTEAFF. In DNA, the CDR3 is TGCGCCAGCAGCCAAGATCACACCACCAACACTGAAGCTTTCTTT.

V usage is TRBV5-4 and J usage is TRBJ2-3, with D maybe TRBD2 (6 bases). The germline gives CDR1 SGHNT, CDR2 YYREEE (reference sequence). The CDR3 runs 15 residues. Between the trimmed V and J ends, which lost 3 bases and 3 bases, there was a span of 14 bases. The CDR3 nucleotides read TGTGCCAGCAGCTCTAAACTAGCCGCGACAGATACGCAGTATTTT. It codes for CASSSKLAATDTQYF.